The 16 T cell receptor beta chains presented below share a single source sample, sequenced in a study of OX40 agonist ivuxolimab in advanced cancers. Data came from immunoSEQ multiplex PCR; TCRdb stores just in-frame clones and leaves some out. The sample holds 60,000 or so clones, 82% seen once. The material sequenced was CD4+ or CD8+ T cells sorted from blood, taken in a trial of the OX40 agonist ivuxolimab. Receptor source: an adult with an advanced solid tumor such as melanoma, head and neck, liver or kidney cancer.

The V and J genes are TRBV11-2 and TRBJ2-5; TRBD2 agrees at 9 bases. The V gene's germline CDR1 is SGHAT and CDR2 FQNNGV. This CDR3 region has 19 residues. After removal of 7 bases from V and 0 bases from J, the junction contained 18 bases not matched to a gene. The CDR3 sequence is CASNSFQTMTSGNQETQYF. In DNA form, the CDR3 reads TGTGCCAGCAACTCCTTTCAAACAATGACTAGCGGTAACCAAGAGACCCAGTACTTC. Full variable domain (remainder filled in from reference TRBV11-2 and TRBJ2-5): EAGVAQSPRYKIIEKRQSVAFWCNPISGHATLYWYQQILGQGPKLLIQFQNNGVVDDSQLPKDRFSAERLKGVDSTLKIQPAKLEDSAVYLCASNSFQTMTSGNQETQYFGPGTRLLVL.

The CDR3 sequence: CAWSGIHRGTSYNEQFF. The CDR3 DNA is TGTGCCTGGAGTGGGATCCACAGGGGGACCTCCTACAATGAGCAGTTCTTC. This chain uses TRBV30 with TRBJ2-1; 8 bases fit TRBD1. This CDR3 contains 17 residues. V shed 1 base and J 0 bases; nucleotides not matched to a gene: 8. Germline assignment: CDR1 GTSNPN and CDR2 SVGIG (reference sequence).

This sequence joins TRBV6-1 and TRBJ2-7, with 7 bases matching TRBD2. Trimming took 8 bases from V and 1 from J; bases not matched to a gene: 5. CDR1 and CDR2 (germline): MNHNS, SASEGT. CDR3 length: 13 amino acids. The chain's CDR3 is CASGLRGSYEQYF. CDR3 DNA: TGTGCCAGCGGCTTGCGGGGGTCCTACGAGCAGTACTTC.

The chain couples TRBV5-1 to TRBJ2-7; TRBD2 matches 8 bases. The CDR3 is made up of 18 amino acids. With 2 bases clipped from V and 2 bases from J, the junction kept 15 bases outside the gene matches. Germline lookup yields CDR1 SGHRS and CDR2 YFSETQ. CDR3 nucleotide sequence: TGCGCCAGCAGCTTATCCTTCGCTAGCGGGTCTCTAGCCTACGAGCAGTACTTC. Protein: CASSLSFASGSLAYEQYF.

The J gene is TRBJ1-1, the V gene TRBV5-1, with D tentatively TRBD1 (5 bases). There are 16 residues in the CDR3. The V end lost 4 bases, the J end lost 1 base, and 17 bases lay between the germline ends. Germline V gives CDR1 SGHRS, CDR2 YFSETQ. This CDR3 is CASSPPGSDSNTEAFF. DNA for the CDR3: TGCGCCAGCAGCCCACCAGGGTCCGATTCGAACACTGAAGCTTTCTTT.

For this clone: This CDR3 is also generated by other DNA sequences in the sample. V and J are TRBV5-4 and TRBJ1-4, with 7 bases aligning to TRBD1. The germline CDR1 and CDR2 sequences are SGHNT and YYREEE (reference sequence). V trimming: 4 bases; J trimming: 8 bases; junction bases outside the gene matches: 8. The CDR3 has 14 amino acids. The chain's CDR3 is CASSPDRVGEKLFF. For the CDR3, the DNA is TGTGCCAGCAGCCCAGACAGGGTTGGGGAAAAACTGTTTTTT. The variable domain in full, with the rest retrieved from reference TRBV5-4 and TRBJ1-4, is ETGVTQSPTHLIKTRGQQVTLRCSSQSGHNTVSWYQQALGQGPQFIFQYYREEENGRGNFPPRFSGLQFPNYSSELNVNALELDDSALYLCASSPDRVGEKLFFGSGTQLSVL.

J is TRBJ2-1 and V is TRBV28; D not resolved. V was clipped by 6 bases and J by 8 bases, with 14 bases between them. The CDR3 runs to 13 residues. Germline-derived CDR1 and CDR2 are MDHEN and SYDVKM. The CDR3 DNA is TGTGCCAGCAGCCTGAGGCCACCCTATGAGCAGTTCTTC. Translation gives CASSLRPPYEQFF. The full variable domain, its missing parts supplied by reference TRBV28 and TRBJ2-1, is DVKVTQSSRYLVKRTGEKVFLECVQDMDHENMFWYRQDPGLGLRLIYFSYDVKMKEKGDIPEGYSVSREKKERFSLILESASTNQTSMYLCASSLRPPYEQFFGPGTRLTVL.

This clone has only one observation. The chain carries TRBV4-1 and TRBJ1-1; D possibly corresponds to TRBD1 (5 bases). This CDR3 is 15 amino acids long. V shed 4 bases and J shed 4 bases, with 16 bases lying between them. Germline CDR1 reads MGHRA; CDR2 reads YSYEKL. The CDR3 region is CASSREGAQGTEAFF. The CDR3 DNA follows: TGCGCCAGCAGCCGGGAAGGAGCCCAGGGCACTGAAGCTTTCTTT.

CDR3 sequence reads: CASSGGAEETQYF. The CDR3 DNA reads as TGTGCCAGTTCAGGGGGCGCCGAGGAGACCCAGTACTTC. The rearrangement uses TRBV11-2 and TRBJ2-5; 8 nucleotides align to TRBD1. The junction had 8 bases not matched to a gene; V was cut back by 9 bases and J by 5 bases. Germline V gene data show CDR1 as SGHAT and CDR2 as FQNNGV. The CDR3 has 13 amino acids. Filled out from reference TRBV11-2 and TRBJ2-5, the complete variable domain reads EAGVAQSPRYKIIEKRQSVAFWCNPISGHATLYWYQQILGQGPKLLIQFQNNGVVDDSQLPKDRFSAERLKGVDSTLKIQPAKLEDSAVYLCASSGGAEETQYFGPGTRLLVL.

The CDR3 spells CATSRDLIRLAGGGNEQFF. CDR3 bases: TGTGCCACCAGCAGAGATCTCATAAGGCTAGCGGGAGGGGGCAATGAGCAGTTCTTC. The chain joins TRBV15 to TRBJ2-1; 12 nucleotides agree with TRBD2. This CDR3 is 19 amino acids long. Germline V gene data show CDR1 as LNHNV and CDR2 as YYDKDF (reference sequence). The ends lost 0 bases at V and 6 bases at J; junction bases unmatched: 12.

The sample holds one count of this clone. The CDR3 bases are TGTGCCAGCAGTTACGGGGTGGGGTACACCGGGGAGCTGTTTTTT. Encoded protein: CASSYGVGYTGELFF. V is TRBV6-6 and J is TRBJ2-2; D uncertain. Germline values: CDR1 MNHNY, CDR2 SVGAGI (reference sequence). The length of the CDR3 is 15 residues. V was shortened by 2 bases and J by 3 bases, with 10 bases between the two germline ends.

CDR3 protein: CAWSESYGYTF. The CDR3 DNA follows: TGTGCCTGGAGTGAGTCTTATGGCTACACCTTC. The chain combines TRBV30 with TRBJ1-2; no clear D gene. Per germline, CDR1 GTSNPN and CDR2 SVGIG (reference sequence). CDR3 length: 11 residues. V lost 1 base, J lost 5 bases, and 5 bases lay in between.

V gene TRBV21-1 combines with J gene TRBJ2-1; the table's D call TRBD1 went unverified against the DNA. TRBV21-1 is shown as a pseudogene. This CDR3 contains 13 residues. This chain's CDR3 is CASSKRGYNEQFF. CDR3 coding DNA: TGTGCCAGCAGCAAAAGGGGTTACAATGAGCAGTTCTTC.

This clone has just one count. The J gene is TRBJ2-7, the V gene TRBV28; 9 bases agree with TRBD2. CDR3 length: 14 amino acids. The trim removed 6 bases at V and 2 bases at J, leaving 5 bases unmatched. CDR1 and CDR2 (germline): MDHEN, SYDVKM. CDR3 DNA sequence: TGTGCCAGCAGCGGAGGCGGGAGGGCCTACGAGCAGTACTTC. Protein sequence: CASSGGGRAYEQYF.

The table lists this clone with a few counts. The chain has TRBV2 and TRBJ2-3; 8 bases line up with TRBD2. Trimming removed 8 bases from V and 15 bases from J; junction bases left unmatched: 16. The germline CDR1 and CDR2 sequences are SNHLY and FYNNEI. This CDR3 has 13 amino acids. The CDR3 reads CASVLGLAGSIYF. CDR3 coding DNA: TGTGCCAGCGTCCTAGGTCTAGCGGGTTCCATTTATTTT.

The chain links TRBV5-4 to TRBJ1-1; TRBD1 is a possible D gene (5 bases). The CDR3 has 13 amino acids. V was trimmed by 0 bases and J by 7 bases, leaving 10 bases between them. Germline-derived CDR1 and CDR2 are SGHNT and YYREEE (reference sequence). The CDR3 protein is CASSLDSRDEAFF. The CDR3 DNA is TGTGCCAGCAGCTTGGATTCCAGGGATGAAGCTTTCTTT.